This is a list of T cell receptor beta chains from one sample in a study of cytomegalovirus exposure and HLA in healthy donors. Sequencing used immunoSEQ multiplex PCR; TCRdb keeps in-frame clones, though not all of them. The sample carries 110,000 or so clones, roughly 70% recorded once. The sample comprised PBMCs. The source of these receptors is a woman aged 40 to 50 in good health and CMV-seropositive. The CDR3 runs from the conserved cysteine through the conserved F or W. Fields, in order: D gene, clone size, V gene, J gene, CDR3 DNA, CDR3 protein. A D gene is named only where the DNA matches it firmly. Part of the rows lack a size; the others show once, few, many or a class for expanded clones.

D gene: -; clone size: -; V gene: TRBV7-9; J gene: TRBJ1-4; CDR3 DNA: TGTGCCAGCAGCTTAGGCGGAGGGGTACGTGAAAAACTGTTTTTT; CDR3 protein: CASSLGGGVREKLFF
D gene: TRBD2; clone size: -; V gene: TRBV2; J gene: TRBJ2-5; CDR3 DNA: TGTGCCAGCACCAGTGGACTAGCGGGAGATGGCTGGGAGACCCAGTACTTC; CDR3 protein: CASTSGLAGDGWETQYF
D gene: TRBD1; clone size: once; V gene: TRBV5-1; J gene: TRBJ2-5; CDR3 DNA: TGCGCCAGCAGCTTCCGGACAGGGGCGGAGACCCAGTACTTC; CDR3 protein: CASSFRTGAETQYF
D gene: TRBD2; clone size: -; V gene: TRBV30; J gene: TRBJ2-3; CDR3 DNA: TGTGCCTGGCGACTAGCGGGAGGAACAGATACGCAGTATTTT; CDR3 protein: CAWRLAGGTDTQYF
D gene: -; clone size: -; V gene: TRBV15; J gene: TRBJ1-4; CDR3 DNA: TGTGCCACCAGCAGAGGGAACCGGGACACCTCAACTAATGAAAAACTGTTTTTT; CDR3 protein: CATSRGNRDTSTNEKLFF
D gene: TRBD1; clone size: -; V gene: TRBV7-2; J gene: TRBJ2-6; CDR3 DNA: TGTGCCAGCGGGGGACAGTTGCTGGGCAACGTCCTGACTTTC; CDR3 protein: CASGGQLLGNVLTF
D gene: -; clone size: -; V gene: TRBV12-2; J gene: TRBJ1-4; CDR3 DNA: TGTGCAAGTCGATTGACCGGGACAGGGGGTTCTAATGAAAAACTGTTTTTT; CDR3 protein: CASRLTGTGGSNEKLFF
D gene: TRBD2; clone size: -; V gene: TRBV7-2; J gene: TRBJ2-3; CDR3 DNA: TGTGCCAGCAGATTTAGCGGGGGGGCAATAGATACGCAGTATTTT; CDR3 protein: CASRFSGGAIDTQYF
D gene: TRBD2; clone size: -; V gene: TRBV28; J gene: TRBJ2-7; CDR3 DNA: TGTGCCAGCAACGGGGAGCGGGGTAGCTACGAGCAGTACTTC; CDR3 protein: CASNGERGSYEQYF
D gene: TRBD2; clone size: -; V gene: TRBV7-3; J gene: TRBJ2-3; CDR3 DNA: TGTGCCAGCAGCTCCGGACTAGCGGGGAGCACAGATACGCAGTATTTT; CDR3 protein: CASSSGLAGSTDTQYF
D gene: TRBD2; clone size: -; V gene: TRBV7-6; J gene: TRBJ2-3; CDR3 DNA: TGTGCCAGCAGCTTAGCCGCTAGCGGGAGCACAGATACGCAGTATTTT; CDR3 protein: CASSLAASGSTDTQYF
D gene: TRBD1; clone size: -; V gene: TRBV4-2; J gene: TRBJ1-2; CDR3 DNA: TGTGCCAGCAGCCAGACGACAGGGTTAGGCTACACCTTC; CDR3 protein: CASSQTTGLGYTF
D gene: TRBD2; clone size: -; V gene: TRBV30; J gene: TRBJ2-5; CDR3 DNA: TGTGCCTGGAGTGTAGGGCTAGCGGGGGGTGAGACCCAGTACTTC; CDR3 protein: CAWSVGLAGGETQYF
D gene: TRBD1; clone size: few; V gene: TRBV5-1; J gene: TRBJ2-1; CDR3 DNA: TGCGCCAGCAGCCGTGACAGGGGTGAGCAGTTCTTC; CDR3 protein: CASSRDRGEQFF
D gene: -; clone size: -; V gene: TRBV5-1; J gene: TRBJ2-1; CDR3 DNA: TGCGCCAGCAGCGAACGTGGAGGAGAGCAGTTCTTC; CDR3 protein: CASSERGGEQFF
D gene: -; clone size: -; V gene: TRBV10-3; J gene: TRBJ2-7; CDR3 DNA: TGTGCCATCAGGAAAACAGGTCCTGTCACCTACGAGCAGTACTTC; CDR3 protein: CAIRKTGPVTYEQYF
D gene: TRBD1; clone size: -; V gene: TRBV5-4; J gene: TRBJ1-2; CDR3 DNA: TGTGCCAGCAGCTCGCCGGGACAGGGGAATGATGGCTACACCTTC; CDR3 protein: CASSSPGQGNDGYTF
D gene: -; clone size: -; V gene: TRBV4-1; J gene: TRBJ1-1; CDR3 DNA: TGCGCCAGCAGCCAAGGTGGCGGGCTGAACACTGAAGCTTTCTTT; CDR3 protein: CASSQGGGLNTEAFF
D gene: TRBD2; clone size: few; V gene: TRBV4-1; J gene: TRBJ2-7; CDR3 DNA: TGCGCCAGCAGCCAACGGAATAGCGGGGGCGAGCAGTACTTC; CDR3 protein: CASSQRNSGGEQYF
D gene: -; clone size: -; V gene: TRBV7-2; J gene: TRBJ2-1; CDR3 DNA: TGTGCCAGCAGCTTAGCGAGGGCCCATGAGCAGTTCTTC; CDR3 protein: CASSLARAHEQFF